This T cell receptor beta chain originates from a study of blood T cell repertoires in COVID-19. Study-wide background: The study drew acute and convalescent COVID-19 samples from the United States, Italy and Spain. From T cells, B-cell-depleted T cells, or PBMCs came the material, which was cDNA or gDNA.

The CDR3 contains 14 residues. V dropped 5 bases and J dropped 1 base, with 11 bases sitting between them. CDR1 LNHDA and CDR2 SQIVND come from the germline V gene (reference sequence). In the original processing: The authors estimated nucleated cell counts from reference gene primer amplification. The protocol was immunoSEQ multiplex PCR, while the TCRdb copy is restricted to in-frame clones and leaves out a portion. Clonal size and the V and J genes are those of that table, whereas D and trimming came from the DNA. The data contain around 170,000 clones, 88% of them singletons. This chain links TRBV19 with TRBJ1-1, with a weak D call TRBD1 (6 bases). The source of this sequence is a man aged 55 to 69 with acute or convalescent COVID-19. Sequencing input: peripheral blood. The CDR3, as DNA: TGTGCCAGTAGTGCACGACAGGAGAACACTGAAGCTTTCTTT. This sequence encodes CASSARQENTEAFF.